Each of the 14 T cell receptor beta chains below was sequenced from the same sample in a study of shared clonotypes between healthy human individuals. Terminally differentiated effector memory CD45RA+ cells were left out of the naive CD8 fraction, which was CD45RO-negative and positively selected for CCR7. TCRdb's table, derived via immunoSEQ multiplex PCR, lists solely in-frame clones and lacks some. The repertoire holds approximately 720,000 clones, with around 92% as singletons. Input material: naive CD8+ T cells sorted from blood. The receptors shown here come from a man aged 30 to 39 in good health.

This clone came up once. The rearrangement uses TRBV6-1 and TRBJ2-2, with 11 bases lining up with TRBD2. CDR3 length: 16 residues. Germline V gene lookup returns CDR1 MNHNS and CDR2 SASEGT. Losses at the gene ends were 3 bases for V and 6 bases for J; bases not matched to a gene: 6. The CDR3 region is CASSDIAGGLSGELFF. CDR3 coding DNA: TGTGCCAGCAGTGACATAGCGGGAGGGCTTTCCGGGGAGCTGTTTTTT.

The V gene is TRBV11-2, the J gene TRBJ2-1; TRBD2 aligns across 9 bases. This CDR3 spans 18 amino acids. Trimming cost V 0 bases and J 6 bases; bases outside gene matches: 12. Germline V CDR1 and CDR2: SGHAT, FQNNGV. CDR3 bases: TGTGCCAGCAGCTTAGAGACCCAGGTGCTAGCGGGATCCAATGAGCAGTTCTTC. Its protein product is CASSLETQVLAGSNEQFF.

This chain links TRBV7-9 with TRBJ2-6; D unclear. This CDR3 is 19 amino acids long. Germline assignment: CDR1 SEHNR and CDR2 FQNEAQ (reference sequence). Trimming stripped 5 bases from V and 3 bases from J, with 23 bases between. CDR3 sequence: CASSHPPGEVRIGANVLTF. The DNA for the CDR3 is TGTGCCAGCAGCCACCCCCCGGGCGAGGTGCGGATTGGGGCCAACGTCCTGACTTTC.

This sequence joins TRBV29-1 and TRBJ2-1, with 7 bases lining up with TRBD1. CDR1 SQVTM and CDR2 ANQGSEA come from the germline V gene. J was trimmed by 5 bases and V by 4 bases; bases with no gene match: 8. The CDR3 loop spans 14 amino acids. CDR3: CSVGQGLEDNEQFF. The CDR3 DNA reads TGCAGCGTTGGACAGGGCCTTGAGGACAATGAGCAGTTCTTC.

The J gene is TRBJ1-1, the V gene TRBV5-5, with 11 bases fitting TRBD1. Per germline, CDR1 SGHKS and CDR2 YYEKEE (reference sequence). With V trimmed by 5 bases and J by 4 bases, 7 bases remained unmatched. The CDR3 extends over 15 amino acids. CDR3: CASRRTGGEFTEAFF. For the CDR3, the DNA is TGTGCCAGCAGGCGGACAGGGGGCGAGTTCACTGAAGCTTTCTTT.

The chain couples TRBV7-2 to TRBJ2-7, with 8 positions matching TRBD1. Per germline, CDR1 SGHTA and CDR2 FQGNSA. The CDR3 length is 16 residues. The V gene end was trimmed by 5 bases and the J gene end by 4 bases; junction bases not matched to a gene: 13. CDR3 bases: TGTGCCAGCAGCCCTACGGAGACAGGGGACCTATACGAGCAGTACTTC. Translating it yields CASSPTETGDLYEQYF.

Remarks on this clone: Other DNA sequences of this sample code for an identical CDR3. This chain links TRBV11-2 with TRBJ2-1; no reliable D call. In germline, CDR1 is SGHAT, CDR2 FQNNGV. The V and J ends lost 1 base and 7 bases respectively, with 5 bases between them. The length of the CDR3 is 12 residues. The CDR3 bases are TGTGCCAGCAGCTTAGTGCGGAATGAGCAGTTCTTC. It is translated as CASSLVRNEQFF. Full variable domain (outside the CDR3, taken from reference TRBV11-2 and TRBJ2-1): EAGVAQSPRYKIIEKRQSVAFWCNPISGHATLYWYQQILGQGPKLLIQFQNNGVVDDSQLPKDRFSAERLKGVDSTLKIQPAKLEDSAVYLCASSLVRNEQFFGPGTRLTVL.

The rearrangement uses TRBV6-5 and TRBJ2-2, with 7 bases identical to TRBD2. The V and J ends lost 0 bases and 4 bases, in that order; junction bases with no gene match: 2. The CDR3 is 15 residues long. Germline CDR1 reads MNHEY; CDR2 reads SVGAGI. DNA for the CDR3: TGTGCCAGCAGTTACTCAGGCGGGGGCACCGGGGAGCTGTTTTTT. Its translation is CASSYSGGGTGELFF.

The chain recombines TRBV4-1 with TRBJ1-4, with D perhaps matching TRBD1 (5 bases). This CDR3 contains 14 residues. Deletions cut 0 bases from V and 8 bases from J, with 10 bases between. The germline CDR1 and CDR2 sequences are MGHRA and YSYEKL. CDR3 protein: CASSQEGDSEKLFF. As DNA, the CDR3 is TGCGCCAGCAGCCAAGAGGGGGATAGCGAAAAACTGTTTTTT.

The chain links TRBV5-8 to TRBJ2-1; 8 nucleotides match TRBD1. Germline values: CDR1 SGHTS, CDR2 YDEGEE. CDR3 length: 14 residues. With V trimmed by 0 bases and J by 8 bases, 4 bases remained unmatched. The DNA for the CDR3 is TGTGCCAGCAGCTTGGTTACAGGGGGTTATGAGCAGTTCTTC. Its protein product is CASSLVTGGYEQFF.

This chain joins TRBV29-1 and TRBJ2-3; D gene unclear. Germline assignment: CDR1 SQVTM and CDR2 ANQGSEA. The germline V and J ends were trimmed by 7 bases and 0 bases, with 11 bases remaining between them. The length of the CDR3 is 13 residues. This chain's CDR3 is CSAQRASTDTQYF. DNA for the CDR3: TGCAGCGCACAGAGAGCCAGCACAGATACGCAGTATTTT.

The table lists this clone with a count of one. The chain combines TRBV10-3 with TRBJ2-7; the match to TRBD2 covers 8 bases. In germline, CDR1 is ENHRY, CDR2 SYGVKD. This CDR3 is built from 19 residues. Losses at the gene ends were 0 bases for V and 0 bases for J; bases not matched to a gene: 13. Written as DNA, the CDR3 is TGTGCCATCAGTGAGTCGATTCCCCCCGAAAGCGGGAGCTCCTACGAGCAGTACTTC. Protein: CAISESIPPESGSSYEQYF.

This clone was detected only a few times. The chain links TRBV13 to TRBJ2-1, with 8 nucleotides matching TRBD2. The CDR3 runs 15 residues. The junction had 10 bases not matched to a gene; V was cut back by 5 bases and J by 7 bases. The germline gives CDR1 PRHDT, CDR2 FYEKMQ (reference sequence). CDR3: CASSNLAGSGNEQFF. For the CDR3, the DNA is TGTGCCAGCAGCAACTTAGCGGGAAGTGGGAATGAGCAGTTCTTC. Full variable domain (missing parts from reference TRBV13 and TRBJ2-1): AAGVIQSPRHLIKEKRETATLKCYPIPRHDTVYWYQQGPGQDPQFLISFYEKMQSDKGSIPDRFSAQQFSDYHSELNMSSLELGDSALYFCASSNLAGSGNEQFFGPGTRLTVL.

This chain joins TRBV15 and TRBJ2-2; perhaps TRBD2 as D (6 bases). Germline V gene sequence: CDR1 LNHNV, CDR2 YYDKDF (reference sequence). This CDR3 is built from 16 residues. Trimming cost V 8 bases and J 4 bases, with 20 bases left between them. CDR3 coding DNA: TGTGCCACCTCGGCTCCGTTATTTAGCGGCACCGGGGAGCTGTTTTTT. Translation: CATSAPLFSGTGELFF.